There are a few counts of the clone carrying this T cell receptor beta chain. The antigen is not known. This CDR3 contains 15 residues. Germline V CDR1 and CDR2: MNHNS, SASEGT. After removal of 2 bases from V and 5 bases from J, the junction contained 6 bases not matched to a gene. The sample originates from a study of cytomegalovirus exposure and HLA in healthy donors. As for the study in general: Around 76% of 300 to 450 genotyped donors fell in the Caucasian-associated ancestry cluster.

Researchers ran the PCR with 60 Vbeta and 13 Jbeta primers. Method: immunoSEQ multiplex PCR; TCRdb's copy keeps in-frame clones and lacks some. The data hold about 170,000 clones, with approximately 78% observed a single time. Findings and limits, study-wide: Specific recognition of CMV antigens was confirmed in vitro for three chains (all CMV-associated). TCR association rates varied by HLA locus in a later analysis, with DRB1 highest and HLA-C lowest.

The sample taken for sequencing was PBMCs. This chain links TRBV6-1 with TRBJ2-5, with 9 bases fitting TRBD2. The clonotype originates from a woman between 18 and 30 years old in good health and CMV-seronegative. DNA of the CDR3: TGTGCCAGCAGTGAACTAGGCGGGGGGGCGGAGACCCAGTACTTC. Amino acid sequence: CASSELGGGAETQYF.